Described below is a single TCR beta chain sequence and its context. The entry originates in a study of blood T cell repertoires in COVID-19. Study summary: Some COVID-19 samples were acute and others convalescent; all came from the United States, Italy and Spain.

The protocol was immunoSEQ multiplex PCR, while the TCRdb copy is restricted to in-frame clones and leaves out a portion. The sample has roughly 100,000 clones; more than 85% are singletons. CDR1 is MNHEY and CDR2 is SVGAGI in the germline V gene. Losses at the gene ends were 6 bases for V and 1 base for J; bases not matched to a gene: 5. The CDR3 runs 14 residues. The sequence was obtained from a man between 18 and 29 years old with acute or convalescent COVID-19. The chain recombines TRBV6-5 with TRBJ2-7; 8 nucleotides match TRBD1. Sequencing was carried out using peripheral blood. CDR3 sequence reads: CASSSGDRSYEQYF. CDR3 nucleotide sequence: TGTGCCAGCAGCTCGGGGGACAGGTCCTACGAGCAGTACTTC.